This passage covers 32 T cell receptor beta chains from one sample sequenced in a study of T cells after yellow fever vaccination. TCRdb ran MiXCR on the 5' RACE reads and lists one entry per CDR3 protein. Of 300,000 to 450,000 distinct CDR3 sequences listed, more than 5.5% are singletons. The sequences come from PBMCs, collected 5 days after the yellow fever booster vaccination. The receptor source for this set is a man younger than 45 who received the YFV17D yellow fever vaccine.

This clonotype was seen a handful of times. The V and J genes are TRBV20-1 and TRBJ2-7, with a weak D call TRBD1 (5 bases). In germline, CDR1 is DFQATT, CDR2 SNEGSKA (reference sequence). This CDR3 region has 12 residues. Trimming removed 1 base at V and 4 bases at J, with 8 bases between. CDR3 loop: CSARVSGYEQYF. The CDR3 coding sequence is TGCAGTGCTAGAGTTTCAGGGTACGAGCAGTACTTC.

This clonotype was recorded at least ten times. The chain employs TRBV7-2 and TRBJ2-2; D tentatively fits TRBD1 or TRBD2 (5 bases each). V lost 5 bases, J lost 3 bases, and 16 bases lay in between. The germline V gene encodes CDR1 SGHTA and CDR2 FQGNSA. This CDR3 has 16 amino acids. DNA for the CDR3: TGTGCCAGCAGCACAGGCCTAGCCCGGGACACCGGGGAGCTGTTTTTT. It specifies CASSTGLARDTGELFF.

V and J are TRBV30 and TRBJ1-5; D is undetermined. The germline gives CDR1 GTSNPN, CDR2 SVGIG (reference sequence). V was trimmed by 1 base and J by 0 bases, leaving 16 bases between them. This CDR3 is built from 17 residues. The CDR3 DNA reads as TGTGCCTGGAGTGGAGGACCCGCAGTAGCTAGCAATCAGCCCCAGCATTTT. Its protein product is CAWSGGPAVASNQPQHF.

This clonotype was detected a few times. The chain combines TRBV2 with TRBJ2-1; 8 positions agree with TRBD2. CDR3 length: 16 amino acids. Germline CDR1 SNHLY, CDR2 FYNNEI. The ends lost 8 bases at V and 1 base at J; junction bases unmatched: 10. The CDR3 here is CASLLSGSMSYNEQFF. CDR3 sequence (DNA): TGTGCCAGCCTCCTAAGCGGGAGCATGTCCTACAATGAGCAGTTCTTC.

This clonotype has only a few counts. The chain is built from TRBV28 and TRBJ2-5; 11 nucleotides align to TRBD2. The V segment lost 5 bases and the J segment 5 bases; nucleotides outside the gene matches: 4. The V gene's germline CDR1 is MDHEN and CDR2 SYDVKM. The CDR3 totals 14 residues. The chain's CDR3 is CASSIIAGGETQYF. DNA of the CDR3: TGTGCCAGCAGTATAATAGCGGGAGGGGAGACCCAGTACTTC.

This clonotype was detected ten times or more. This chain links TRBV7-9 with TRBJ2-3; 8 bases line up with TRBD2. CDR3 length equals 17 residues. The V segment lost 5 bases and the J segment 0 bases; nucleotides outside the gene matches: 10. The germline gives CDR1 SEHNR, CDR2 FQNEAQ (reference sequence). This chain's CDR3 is CASSPERGGRSTDTQYF. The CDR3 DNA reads TGTGCCAGCAGCCCTGAGCGGGGCGGGAGGAGCACAGATACGCAGTATTTT.

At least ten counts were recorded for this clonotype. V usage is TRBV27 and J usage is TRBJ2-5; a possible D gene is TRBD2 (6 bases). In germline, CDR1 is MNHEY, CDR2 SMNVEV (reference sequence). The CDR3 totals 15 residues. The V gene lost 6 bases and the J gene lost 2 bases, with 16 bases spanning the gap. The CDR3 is CASSWAGGLQETQYF. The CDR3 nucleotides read TGTGCCAGCAGCTGGGCTGGGGGACTGCAAGAGACCCAGTACTTC.

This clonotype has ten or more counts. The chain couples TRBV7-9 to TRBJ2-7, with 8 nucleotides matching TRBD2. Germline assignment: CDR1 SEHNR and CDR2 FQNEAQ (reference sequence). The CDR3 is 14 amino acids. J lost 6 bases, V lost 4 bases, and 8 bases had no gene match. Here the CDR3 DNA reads TGTGCCAGCAGCTCCAGCGGGAGTATAACCGAGCAGTACTTC. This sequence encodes CASSSSGSITEQYF.

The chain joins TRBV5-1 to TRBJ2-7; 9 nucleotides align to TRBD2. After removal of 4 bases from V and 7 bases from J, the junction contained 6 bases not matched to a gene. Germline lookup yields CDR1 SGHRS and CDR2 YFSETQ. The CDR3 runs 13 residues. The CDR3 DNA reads TGCGCCAGCAGCCCCGTAGCGGGAGAAGAGCAGTACTTC. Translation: CASSPVAGEEQYF. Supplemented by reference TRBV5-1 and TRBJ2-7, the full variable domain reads KAGVTQTPRYLIKTRGQQVTLSCSPISGHRSVSWYQQTPGQGLQFLFEYFSETQRNKGNFPGRFSGRQFSNSRSEMNVSTLELGDSALYLCASSPVAGEEQYFGPGTRLTVT.

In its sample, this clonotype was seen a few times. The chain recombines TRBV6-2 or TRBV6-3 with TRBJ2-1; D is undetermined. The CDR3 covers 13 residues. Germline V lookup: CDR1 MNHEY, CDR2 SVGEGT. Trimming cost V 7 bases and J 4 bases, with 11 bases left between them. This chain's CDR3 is CASTIDWYNEQFF. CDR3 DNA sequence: TGTGCCAGCACAATAGACTGGTACAATGAGCAGTTCTTC.

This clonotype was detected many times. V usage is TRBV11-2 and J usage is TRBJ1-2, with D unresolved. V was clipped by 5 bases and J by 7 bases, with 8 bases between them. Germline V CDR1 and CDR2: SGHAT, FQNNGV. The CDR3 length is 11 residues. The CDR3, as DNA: TGTGCCAGCAGCCCTGGCCGTGGCTACACCTTC. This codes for CASSPGRGYTF.

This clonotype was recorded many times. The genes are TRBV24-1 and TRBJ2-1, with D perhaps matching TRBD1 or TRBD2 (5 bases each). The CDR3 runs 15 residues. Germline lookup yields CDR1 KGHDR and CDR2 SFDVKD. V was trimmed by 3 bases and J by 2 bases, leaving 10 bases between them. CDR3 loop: CATSDRDGPYNEQFF. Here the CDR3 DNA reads TGTGCCACCAGTGATCGGGACGGGCCCTACAATGAGCAGTTCTTC.

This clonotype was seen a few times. The CDR3 here is CASSDSLIDGYTF. CDR3 nucleotides: TGTGCCAGCAGCGACAGTTTAATAGATGGCTACACCTTC. This chain joins TRBV27 and TRBJ1-2; possibly TRBD1 for D (5 bases). V lost 6 bases to trimming and J lost 6 bases, with 14 bases between them. The CDR3 length is 13 residues. The V gene's germline CDR1 is MNHEY and CDR2 SMNVEV (reference sequence).

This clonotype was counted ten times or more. CDR3: CASSQEGLAGGPDTQYF. The CDR3 DNA is TGCGCCAGCAGCCAGGAAGGACTAGCGGGAGGGCCAGATACGCAGTATTTT. V usage is TRBV4-1 and J usage is TRBJ2-3; 15 bases are a match to TRBD2. V lost 3 bases and J lost 4; bases outside the gene matches: 5. This CDR3 is 17 amino acids long. Germline V gives CDR1 MGHRA, CDR2 YSYEKL.

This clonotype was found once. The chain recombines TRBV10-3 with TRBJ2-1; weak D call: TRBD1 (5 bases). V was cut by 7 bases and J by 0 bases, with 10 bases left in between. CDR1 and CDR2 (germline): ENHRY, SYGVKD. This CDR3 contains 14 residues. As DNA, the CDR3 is TGTGCCATCACTGACAGTAGCTCCTACAATGAGCAGTTCTTC. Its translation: CAITDSSSYNEQFF.

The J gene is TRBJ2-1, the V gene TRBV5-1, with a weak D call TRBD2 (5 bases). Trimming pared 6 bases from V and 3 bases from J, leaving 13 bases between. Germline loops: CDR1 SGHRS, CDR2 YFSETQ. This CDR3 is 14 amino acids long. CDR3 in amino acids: CASTKAGNYNEQFF. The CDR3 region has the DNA TGCGCCAGCACCAAAGCCGGGAACTACAATGAGCAGTTCTTC.

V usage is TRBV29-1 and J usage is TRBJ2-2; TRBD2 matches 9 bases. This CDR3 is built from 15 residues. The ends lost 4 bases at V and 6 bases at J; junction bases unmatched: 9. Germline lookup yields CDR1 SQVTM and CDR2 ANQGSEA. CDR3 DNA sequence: TGCAGCGTTGTCGCTAGCGGGAAAGAGGCCGGGGAGCTGTTTTTT. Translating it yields CSVVASGKEAGELFF.

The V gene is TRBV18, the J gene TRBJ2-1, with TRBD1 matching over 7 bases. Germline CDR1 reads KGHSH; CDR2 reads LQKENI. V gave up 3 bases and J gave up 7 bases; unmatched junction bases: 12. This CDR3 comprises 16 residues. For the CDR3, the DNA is TGTGCCAGCTCACCGCGACAGGGAACAAAGGAAAATGAGCAGTTCTTC. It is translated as CASSPRQGTKENEQFF.

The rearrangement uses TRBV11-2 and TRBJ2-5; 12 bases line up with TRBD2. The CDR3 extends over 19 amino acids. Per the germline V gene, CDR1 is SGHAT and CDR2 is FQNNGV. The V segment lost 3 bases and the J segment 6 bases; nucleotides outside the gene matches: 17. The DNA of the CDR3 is TGTGCCAGCAGCTTCCAGCCTCCGGCTAGCGGGAGGGCGATGAAGACCCAGTACTTC. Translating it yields CASSFQPPASGRAMKTQYF.

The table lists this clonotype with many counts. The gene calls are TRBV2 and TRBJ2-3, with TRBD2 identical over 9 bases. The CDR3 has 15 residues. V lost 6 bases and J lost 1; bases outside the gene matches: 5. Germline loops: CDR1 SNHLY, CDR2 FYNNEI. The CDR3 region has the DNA TGTGCCAGCAGAATAGCGGGAGTGGGCACAGATACGCAGTATTTT. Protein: CASRIAGVGTDTQYF. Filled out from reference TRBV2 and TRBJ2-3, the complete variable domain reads EPEVTQTPSHQVTQMGQEVILRCVPISNHLYFYWYRQILGQKVEFLVSFYNNEISEKSEIFDDQFSVERPDGSNFTLKIRSTKLEDSAMYFCASRIAGVGTDTQYFGPGTRLTVL.

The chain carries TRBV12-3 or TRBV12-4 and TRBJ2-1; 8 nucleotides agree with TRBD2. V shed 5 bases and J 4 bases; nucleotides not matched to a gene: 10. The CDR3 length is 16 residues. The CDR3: CASSPPRGRQYNEQFF. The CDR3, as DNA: TGTGCCAGCAGTCCCCCTCGCGGGAGGCAATACAATGAGCAGTTCTTC.

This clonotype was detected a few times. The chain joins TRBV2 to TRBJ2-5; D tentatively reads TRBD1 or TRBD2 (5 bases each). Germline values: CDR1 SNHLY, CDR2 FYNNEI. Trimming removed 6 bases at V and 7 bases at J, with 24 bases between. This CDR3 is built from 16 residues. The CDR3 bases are TGTGCCAGCAGCCCCGAGGCCGGGACCAACGGCGGGACCCAGTACTTC. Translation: CASSPEAGTNGGTQYF.

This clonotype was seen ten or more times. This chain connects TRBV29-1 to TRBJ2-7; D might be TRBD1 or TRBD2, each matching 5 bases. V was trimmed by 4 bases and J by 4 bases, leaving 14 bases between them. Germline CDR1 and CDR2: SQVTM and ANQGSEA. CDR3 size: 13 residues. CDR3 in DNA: TGCAGCGTTGTTCCAAATGGGGGTTACGAGCAGTACTTC. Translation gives CSVVPNGGYEQYF.

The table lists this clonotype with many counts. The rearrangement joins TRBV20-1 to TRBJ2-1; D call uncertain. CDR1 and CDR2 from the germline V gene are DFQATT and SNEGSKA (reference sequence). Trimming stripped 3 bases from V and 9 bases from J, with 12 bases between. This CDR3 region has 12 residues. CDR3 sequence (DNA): TGCAGTGCTAGGACCCAGATTCTTGAGCAGTTCTTC. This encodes CSARTQILEQFF.

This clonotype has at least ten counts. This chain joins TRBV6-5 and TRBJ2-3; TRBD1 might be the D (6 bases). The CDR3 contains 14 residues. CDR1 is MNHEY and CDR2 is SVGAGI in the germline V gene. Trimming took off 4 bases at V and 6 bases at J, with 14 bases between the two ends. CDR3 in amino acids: CASSLGHLRDTQYF. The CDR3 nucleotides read TGTGCCAGCAGTTTGGGACACCTGAGGGATACGCAGTATTTT.

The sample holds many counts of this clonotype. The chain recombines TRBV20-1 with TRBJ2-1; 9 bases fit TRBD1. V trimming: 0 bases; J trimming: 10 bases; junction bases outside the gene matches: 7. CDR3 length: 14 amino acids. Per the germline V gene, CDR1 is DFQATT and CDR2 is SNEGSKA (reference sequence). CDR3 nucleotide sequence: TGCAGTGCTAGAGACCTACAGGGGGCGGAAGAGCAGTTCTTC. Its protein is CSARDLQGAEEQFF.

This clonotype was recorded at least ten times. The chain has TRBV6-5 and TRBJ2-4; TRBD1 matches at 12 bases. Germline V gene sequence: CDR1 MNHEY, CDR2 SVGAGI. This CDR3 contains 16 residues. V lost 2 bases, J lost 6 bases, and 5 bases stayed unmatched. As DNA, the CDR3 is TGTGCCAGCAGTTACAGGGGACAGGGGGCCGGAAACATTCAGTACTTC. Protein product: CASSYRGQGAGNIQYF.

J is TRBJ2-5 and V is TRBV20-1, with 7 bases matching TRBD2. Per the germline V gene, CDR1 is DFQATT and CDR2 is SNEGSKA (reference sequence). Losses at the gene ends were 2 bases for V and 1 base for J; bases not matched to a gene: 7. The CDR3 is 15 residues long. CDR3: CSARSVAGFQETQYF. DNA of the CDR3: TGCAGTGCTAGATCCGTAGCGGGTTTCCAAGAGACCCAGTACTTC.

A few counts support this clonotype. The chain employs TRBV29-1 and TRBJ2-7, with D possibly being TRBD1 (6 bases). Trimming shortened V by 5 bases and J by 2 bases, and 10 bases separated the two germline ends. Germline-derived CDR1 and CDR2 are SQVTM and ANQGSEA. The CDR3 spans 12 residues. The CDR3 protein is CSVRTATYEQYF. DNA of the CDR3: TGCAGCGTTCGGACAGCTACCTACGAGCAGTACTTC.

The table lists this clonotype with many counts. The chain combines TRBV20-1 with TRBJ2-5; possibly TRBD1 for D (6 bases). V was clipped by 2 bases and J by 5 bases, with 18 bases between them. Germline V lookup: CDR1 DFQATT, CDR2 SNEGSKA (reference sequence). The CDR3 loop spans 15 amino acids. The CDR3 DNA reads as TGCAGTGCTAGACATTCCCGTGGCAGGGGCGAGACCCAGTACTTC. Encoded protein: CSARHSRGRGETQYF.

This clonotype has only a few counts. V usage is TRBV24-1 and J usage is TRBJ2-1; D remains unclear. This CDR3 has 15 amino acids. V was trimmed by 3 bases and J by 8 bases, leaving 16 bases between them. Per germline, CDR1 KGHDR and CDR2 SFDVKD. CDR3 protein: CATSDGSKAWDEQFF. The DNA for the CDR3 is TGTGCCACCAGTGATGGTTCGAAAGCTTGGGATGAGCAGTTCTTC.

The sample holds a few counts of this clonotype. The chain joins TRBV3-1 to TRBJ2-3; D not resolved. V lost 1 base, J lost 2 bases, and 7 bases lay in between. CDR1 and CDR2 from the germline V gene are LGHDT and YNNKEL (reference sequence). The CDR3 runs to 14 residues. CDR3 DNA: TGTGCCAGCAGCCAAGGATTCCACACAGATACGCAGTATTTT. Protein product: CASSQGFHTDTQYF.